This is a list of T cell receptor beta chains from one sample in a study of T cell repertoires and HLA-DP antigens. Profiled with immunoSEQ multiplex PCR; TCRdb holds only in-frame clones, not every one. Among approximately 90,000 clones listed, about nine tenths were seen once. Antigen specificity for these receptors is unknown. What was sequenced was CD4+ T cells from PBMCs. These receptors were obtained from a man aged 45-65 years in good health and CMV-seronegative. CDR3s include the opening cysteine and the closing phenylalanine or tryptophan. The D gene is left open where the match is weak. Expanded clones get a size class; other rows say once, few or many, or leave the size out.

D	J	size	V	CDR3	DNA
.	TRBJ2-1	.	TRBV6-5	CASRAGQSYNEQFF	TGTGCCAGCAGAGCGGGACAATCCTACAATGAGCAGTTCTTC
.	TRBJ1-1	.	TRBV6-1	CASSEGGTRTLNTEAFF	TGTGCCAGCAGTGAGGGTGGGACACGGACCTTGAACACTGAAGCTTTCTTT
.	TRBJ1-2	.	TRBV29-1	CSVHREATYGYTF	TGCAGCGTTCACAGGGAGGCGACCTATGGCTACACCTTC
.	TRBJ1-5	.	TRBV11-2	CASSLGSNQPQHF	TGTGCCAGCAGCTTGGGCAGCAATCAGCCCCAGCATTTT
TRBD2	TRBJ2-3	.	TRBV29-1	CSVEGYRRGTDTQYF	TGCAGCGTTGAAGGGTATAGGCGGGGGACAGATACGCAGTATTTT
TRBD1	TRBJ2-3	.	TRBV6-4	CASSPRTGTPDTQYF	TGTGCCAGCAGTCCTCGGACAGGGACTCCAGATACGCAGTATTTT
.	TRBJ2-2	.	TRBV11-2	CASSLERGGELFF	TGTGCCAGCAGCTTGGAGCGAGGCGGGGAGCTGTTTTTT
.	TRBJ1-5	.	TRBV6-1	CASSDQGNQPQHF	TGTGCCAGCAGTGATCAGGGGAATCAGCCCCAGCATTTT
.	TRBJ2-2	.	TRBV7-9	CASSLSGRGELFF	TGTGCCAGCAGCTTATCAGGCCGCGGGGAGCTGTTTTTT
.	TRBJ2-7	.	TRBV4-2	CASSQDLGRHYEQYF	TGTGCCAGCAGCCAAGATCTGGGCAGGCACTACGAGCAGTACTTC
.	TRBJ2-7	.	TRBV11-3	CASSYGTTYEQYF	TGTGCCAGCAGCTACGGCACCACCTACGAGCAGTACTTC
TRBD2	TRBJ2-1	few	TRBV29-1	CSVEERGGGRPQGGNEQFF	TGCAGCGTTGAAGAGAGGGGGGGCGGGAGGCCGCAGGGAGGGAATGAGCAGTTCTTC
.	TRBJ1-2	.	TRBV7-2	CASSTSGLNTGGYTF	TGTGCCAGCAGCACCTCAGGTCTTAATACGGGGGGCTACACCTTC